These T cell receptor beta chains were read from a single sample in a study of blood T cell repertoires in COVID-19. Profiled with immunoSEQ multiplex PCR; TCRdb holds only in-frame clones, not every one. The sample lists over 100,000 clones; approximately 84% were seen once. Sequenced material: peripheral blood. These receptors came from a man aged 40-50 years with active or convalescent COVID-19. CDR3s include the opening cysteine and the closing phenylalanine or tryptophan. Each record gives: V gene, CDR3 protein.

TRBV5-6,CASSLFTDSFNYGYTF
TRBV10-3,CAISPTETDTQYF
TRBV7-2,CASSMDWNTGELFF
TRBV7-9,CASSLSTNYREQYF
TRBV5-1,CASSLEGMDSPLHF
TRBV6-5,CASSYRAGTGLYEQYF
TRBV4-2,CASSQVGDQPQHF
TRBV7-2,CASSWNGPNEQFF
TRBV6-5,CASSPPGQTNYGYTF
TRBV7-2,CASSLDLYGYTF
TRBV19,CAGTSGTGDRGYTF
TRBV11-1,CASSRDRFYGYTF